Given below is one TCR beta chain in context. Its antigen is unidentified. This specimen belongs to a study of cytomegalovirus exposure and HLA in healthy donors. Whole-study findings and limits: The later analysis indicated that the majority of CMV-associated TCR beta chains appeared HLA-restricted. Across donors, sequencing depth was assumed by presence/absence analyses to be roughly uniform. For most TCR beta V segments, an earlier analysis put the productive rate at about 90% or about 30% of the time.

Germline CDR1 LGHNT, CDR2 FRNRAP. This CDR3 has 15 amino acids. V shed 5 bases, J shed 7 bases, and the junction held 10 bases outside the gene matches. The PCR employed 60 Vbeta primers together with 13 Jbeta primers. Some clones are missing from TCRdb's copy, which holds only in-frame ones; the method was immunoSEQ multiplex PCR. The table shows 100,000 to 150,000 clones, with about four fifths occurring only once. The rearrangement links TRBV12-5 to TRBJ2-3, with 9 bases aligning to TRBD2. The specimen sequenced was PBMCs. The receptor comes from a man between 18 and 35 years old in good health and CMV-seronegative. This CDR3 reads CASGGTGTSPYTQYF. The CDR3 bases are TGTGCTAGTGGTGGCACCGGGACTAGCCCCTATACGCAGTATTTT.